This T cell receptor (beta chain) was retrieved from a study of control samples from healthy donors and cancer patients. The CDR3 length is 18 residues. Between the trimmed V and J ends, which lost 2 bases and 4 bases, there was a span of 21 bases. Germline assignment: CDR1 SGHAT and CDR2 FQNNGV. TCRdb's copy holds only in-frame clones and misses some; the assay was immunoSEQ multiplex PCR. The profile shows 110,000 or so clones, about 80% of them singletons. The sequenced sample consisted of blood. The TCR sequence derives from a woman in her forties or fifties in good health. The V and J genes are TRBV11-2 and TRBJ1-3; tentatively, D is TRBD1 (5 bases). CDR3: CASSLWAPPRGCGNTIYF. CDR3 DNA: TGTGCCAGCAGCTTATGGGCCCCCCCACGGGGCTGCGGAAACACCATATATTTT.